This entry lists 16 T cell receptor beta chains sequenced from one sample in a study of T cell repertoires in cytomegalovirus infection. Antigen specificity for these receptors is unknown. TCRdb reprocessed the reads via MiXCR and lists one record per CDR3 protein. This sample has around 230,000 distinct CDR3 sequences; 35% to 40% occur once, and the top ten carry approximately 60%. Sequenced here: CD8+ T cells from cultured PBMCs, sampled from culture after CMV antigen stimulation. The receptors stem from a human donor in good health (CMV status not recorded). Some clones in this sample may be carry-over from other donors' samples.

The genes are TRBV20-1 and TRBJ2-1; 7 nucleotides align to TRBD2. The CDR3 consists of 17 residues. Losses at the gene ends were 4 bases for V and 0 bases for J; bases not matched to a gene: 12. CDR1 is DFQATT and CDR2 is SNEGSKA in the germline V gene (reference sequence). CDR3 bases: TGCAGTGCTAAGACTAGCCGGTTCCCCTTCTCCTACAATGAGCAGTTCTTC. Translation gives CSAKTSRFPFSYNEQFF.

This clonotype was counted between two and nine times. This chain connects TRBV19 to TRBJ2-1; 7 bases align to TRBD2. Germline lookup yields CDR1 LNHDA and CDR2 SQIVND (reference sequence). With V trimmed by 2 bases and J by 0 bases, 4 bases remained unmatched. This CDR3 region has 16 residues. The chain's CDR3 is CASSIMGGSSYNEQFF. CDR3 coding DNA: TGTGCCAGTAGTATAATGGGCGGGAGCTCCTACAATGAGCAGTTCTTC.

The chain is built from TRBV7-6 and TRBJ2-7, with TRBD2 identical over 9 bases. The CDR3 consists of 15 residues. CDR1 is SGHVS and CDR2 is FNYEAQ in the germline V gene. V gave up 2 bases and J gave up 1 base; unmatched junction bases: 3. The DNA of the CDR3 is TGTGCCAGCAGCTTATTGAGCGGGGGGTCCTACGAGCAGTACTTC. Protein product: CASSLLSGGSYEQYF.

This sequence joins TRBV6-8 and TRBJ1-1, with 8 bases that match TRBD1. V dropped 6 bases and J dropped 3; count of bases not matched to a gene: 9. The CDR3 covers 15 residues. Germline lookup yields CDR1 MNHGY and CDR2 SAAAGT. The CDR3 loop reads CASSWGRGLYTEAFF. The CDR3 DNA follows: TGTGCCAGCAGCTGGGGCAGGGGGCTTTACACTGAAGCTTTCTTT.

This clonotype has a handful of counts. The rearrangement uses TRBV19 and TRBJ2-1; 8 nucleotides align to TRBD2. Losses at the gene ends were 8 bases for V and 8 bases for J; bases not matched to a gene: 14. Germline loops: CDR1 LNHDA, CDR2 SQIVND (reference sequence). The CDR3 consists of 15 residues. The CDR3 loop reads CASSAAGASRHEQFF. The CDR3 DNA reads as TGTGCCAGTTCCGCAGCGGGAGCTTCAAGGCATGAGCAGTTCTTC. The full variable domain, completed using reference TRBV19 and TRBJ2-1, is DGGITQSPKYLFRKEGQNVTLSCEQNLNHDAMYWYRQDPGQGLRLIYYSQIVNDFQKGDIAEGYSVSREKKESFPLTVTSAQKNPTAFYLCASSAAGASRHEQFFGPGTRLTVL.

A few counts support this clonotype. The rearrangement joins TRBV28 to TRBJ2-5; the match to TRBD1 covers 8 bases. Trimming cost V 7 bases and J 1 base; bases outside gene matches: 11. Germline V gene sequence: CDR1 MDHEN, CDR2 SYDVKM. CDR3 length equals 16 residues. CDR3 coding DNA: TGTGCCAGCAATAAGAACAGGGGGATGCCCCAAGAGACCCAGTACTTC. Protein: CASNKNRGMPQETQYF.

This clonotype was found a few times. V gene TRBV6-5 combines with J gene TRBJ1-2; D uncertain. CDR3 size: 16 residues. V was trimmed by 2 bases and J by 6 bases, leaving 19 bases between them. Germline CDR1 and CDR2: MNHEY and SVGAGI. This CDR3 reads CASSYGVRMGKDGYTF. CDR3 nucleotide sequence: TGTGCCAGCAGTTACGGAGTAAGGATGGGGAAGGATGGCTACACCTTC.

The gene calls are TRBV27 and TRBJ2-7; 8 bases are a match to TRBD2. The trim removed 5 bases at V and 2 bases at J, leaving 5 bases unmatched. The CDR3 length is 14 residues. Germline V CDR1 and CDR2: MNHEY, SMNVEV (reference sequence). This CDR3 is CASSRSGATYEQYF. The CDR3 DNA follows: TGTGCCAGCAGTCGTAGCGGGGCTACCTACGAGCAGTACTTC.

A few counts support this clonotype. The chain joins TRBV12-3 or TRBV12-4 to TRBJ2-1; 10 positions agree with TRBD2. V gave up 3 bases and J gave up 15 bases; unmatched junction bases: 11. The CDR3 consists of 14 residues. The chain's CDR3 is CASSFGTSGARRFF. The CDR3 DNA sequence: TGTGCCAGCAGTTTTGGAACTAGCGGGGCCCGGCGGTTCTTC.

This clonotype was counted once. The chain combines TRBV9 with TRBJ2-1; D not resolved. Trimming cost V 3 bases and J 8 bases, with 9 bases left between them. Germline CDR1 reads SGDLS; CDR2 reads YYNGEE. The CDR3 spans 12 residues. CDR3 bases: TGTGCCAGCAGCGAAGTAGAGGATGAGCAGTTCTTC. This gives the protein CASSEVEDEQFF.

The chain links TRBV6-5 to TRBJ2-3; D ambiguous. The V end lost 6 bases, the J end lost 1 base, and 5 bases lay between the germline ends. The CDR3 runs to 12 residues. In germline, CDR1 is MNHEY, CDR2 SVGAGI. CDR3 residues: CASSSGTDTQYF. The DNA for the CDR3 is TGTGCCAGCAGCTCTGGCACAGATACGCAGTATTTT.

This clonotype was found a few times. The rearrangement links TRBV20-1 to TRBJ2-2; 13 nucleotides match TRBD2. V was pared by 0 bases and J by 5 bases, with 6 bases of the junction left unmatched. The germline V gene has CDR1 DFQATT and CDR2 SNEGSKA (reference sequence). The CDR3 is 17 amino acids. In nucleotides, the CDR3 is TGCAGTGCTAGAGATCCCGGACTAGCGGGAGTGACCGGGGAGCTGTTTTTT. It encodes CSARDPGLAGVTGELFF.

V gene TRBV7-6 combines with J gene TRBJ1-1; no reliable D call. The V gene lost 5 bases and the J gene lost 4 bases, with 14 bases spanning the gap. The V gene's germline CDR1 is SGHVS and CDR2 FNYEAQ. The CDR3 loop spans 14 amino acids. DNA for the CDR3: TGTGCCAGCAGCCCCCCAACCCAGGCCACTGAAGCTTTCTTT. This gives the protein CASSPPTQATEAFF. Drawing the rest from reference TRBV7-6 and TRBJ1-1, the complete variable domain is GAGVSQSPRYKVTKRGQDVALRCDPISGHVSLYWYRQALGQGPEFLTYFNYEAQQDKSGLPNDRFSAERPEGSISTLTIQRTEQRDSAMYRCASSPPTQATEAFFGQGTRLTVV.

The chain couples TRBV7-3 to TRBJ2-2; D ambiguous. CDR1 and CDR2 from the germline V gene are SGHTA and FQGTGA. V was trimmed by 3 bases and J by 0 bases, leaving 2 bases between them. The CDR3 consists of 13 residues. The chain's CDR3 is CASSLTNTGELFF. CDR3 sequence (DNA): TGTGCCAGCAGCTTGACGAACACCGGGGAGCTGTTTTTT.

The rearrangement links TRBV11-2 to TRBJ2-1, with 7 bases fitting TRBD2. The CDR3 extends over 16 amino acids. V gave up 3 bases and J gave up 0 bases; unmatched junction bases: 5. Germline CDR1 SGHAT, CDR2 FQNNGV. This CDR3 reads CASSFGGINSYNEQFF. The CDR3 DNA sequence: TGTGCCAGCAGCTTCGGGGGGATAAACTCCTACAATGAGCAGTTCTTC.

The chain's CDR3 is CASRLDTYSGNTIYF. The CDR3, as DNA: TGTGCCAGCAGACTAGACACTTACTCTGGAAACACCATATATTTT. The chain couples TRBV28 to TRBJ1-3, with D unclear. There are 15 residues in the CDR3. Trimming took 6 bases from V and 0 from J, leaving 12 bases between them. Germline V gene sequence: CDR1 MDHEN, CDR2 SYDVKM.